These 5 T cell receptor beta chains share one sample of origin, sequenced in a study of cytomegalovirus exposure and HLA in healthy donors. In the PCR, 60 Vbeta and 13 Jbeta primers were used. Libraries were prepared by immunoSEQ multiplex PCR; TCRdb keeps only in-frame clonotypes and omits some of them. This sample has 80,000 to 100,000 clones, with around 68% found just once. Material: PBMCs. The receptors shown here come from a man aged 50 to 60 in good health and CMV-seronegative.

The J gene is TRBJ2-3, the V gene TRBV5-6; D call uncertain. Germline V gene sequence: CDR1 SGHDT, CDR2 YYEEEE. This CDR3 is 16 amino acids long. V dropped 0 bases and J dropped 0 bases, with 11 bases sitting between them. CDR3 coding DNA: TGTGCCAGCAGCTTGGTCCCTCCAGGAAGCACAGATACGCAGTATTTT. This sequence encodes CASSLVPPGSTDTQYF.

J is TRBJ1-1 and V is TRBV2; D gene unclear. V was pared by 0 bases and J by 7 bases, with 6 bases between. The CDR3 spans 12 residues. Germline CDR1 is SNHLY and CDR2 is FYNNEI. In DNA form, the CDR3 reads TGTGCCAGCAGTGAAGCGGCGGTTGAAGCTTTCTTT. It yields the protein CASSEAAVEAFF.

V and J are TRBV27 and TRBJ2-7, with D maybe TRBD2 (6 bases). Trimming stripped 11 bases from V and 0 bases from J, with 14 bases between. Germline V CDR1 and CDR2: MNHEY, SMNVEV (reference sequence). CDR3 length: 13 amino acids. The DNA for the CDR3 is TGTGCCGCCGGGACTGTCAGCTCCTACGAGCAGTACTTC. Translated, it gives CAAGTVSSYEQYF.

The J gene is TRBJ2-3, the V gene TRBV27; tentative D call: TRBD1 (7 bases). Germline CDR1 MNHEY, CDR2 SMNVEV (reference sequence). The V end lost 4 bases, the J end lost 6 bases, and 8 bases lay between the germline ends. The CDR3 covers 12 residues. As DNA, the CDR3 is TGTGCCAGCAGTTCAGGGGGGGATACGCAGTATTTT. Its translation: CASSSGGDTQYF.

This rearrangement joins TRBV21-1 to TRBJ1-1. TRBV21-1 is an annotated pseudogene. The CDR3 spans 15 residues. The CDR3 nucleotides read TGTGCCAGCAGCCTCAGCGGGAACATGAACACTGAAGCTTTCTTT. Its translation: CASSLSGNMNTEAFF.